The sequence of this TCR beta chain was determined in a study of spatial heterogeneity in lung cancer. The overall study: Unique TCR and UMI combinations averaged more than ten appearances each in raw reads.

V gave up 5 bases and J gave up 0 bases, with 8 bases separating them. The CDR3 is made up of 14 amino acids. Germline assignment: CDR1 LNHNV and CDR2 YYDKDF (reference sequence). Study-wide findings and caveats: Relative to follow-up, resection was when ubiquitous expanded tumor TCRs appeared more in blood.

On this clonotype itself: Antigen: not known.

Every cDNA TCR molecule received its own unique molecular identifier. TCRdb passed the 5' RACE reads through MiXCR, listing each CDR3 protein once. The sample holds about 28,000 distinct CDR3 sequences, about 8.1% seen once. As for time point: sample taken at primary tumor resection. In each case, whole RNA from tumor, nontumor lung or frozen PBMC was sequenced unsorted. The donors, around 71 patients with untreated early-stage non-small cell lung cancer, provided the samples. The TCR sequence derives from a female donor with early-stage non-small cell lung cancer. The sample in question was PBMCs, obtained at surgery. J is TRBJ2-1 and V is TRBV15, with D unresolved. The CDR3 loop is CATSEFSSYNEQFF. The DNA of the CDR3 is TGTGCCACCAGCGAGTTTAGCTCCTACAATGAGCAGTTCTTC.